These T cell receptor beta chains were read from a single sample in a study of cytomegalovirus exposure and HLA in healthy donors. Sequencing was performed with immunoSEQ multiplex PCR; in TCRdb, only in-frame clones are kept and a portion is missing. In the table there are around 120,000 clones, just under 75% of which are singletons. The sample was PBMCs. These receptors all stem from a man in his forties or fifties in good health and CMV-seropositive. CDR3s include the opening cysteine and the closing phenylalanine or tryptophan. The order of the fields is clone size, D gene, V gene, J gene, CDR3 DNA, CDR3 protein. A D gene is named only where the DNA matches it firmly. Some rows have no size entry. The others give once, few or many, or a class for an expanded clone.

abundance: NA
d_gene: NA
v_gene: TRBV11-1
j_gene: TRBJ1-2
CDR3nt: TGTGCCAGCAGCTTAGCTCCCCTTCGGGTCTACACCTTC
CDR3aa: CASSLAPLRVYTF

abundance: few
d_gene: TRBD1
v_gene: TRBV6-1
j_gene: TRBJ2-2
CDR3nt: TGTGCCAGCAGAGAGGGGACAGGGGGAACCGGGGAGCTGTTTTTT
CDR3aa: CASREGTGGTGELFF

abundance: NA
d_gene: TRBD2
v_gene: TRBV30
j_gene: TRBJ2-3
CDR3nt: TGTGCCTGGAGTAGAGGGACTAGCGGGAGCTTGGATACGCAGTATTTT
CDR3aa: CAWSRGTSGSLDTQYF

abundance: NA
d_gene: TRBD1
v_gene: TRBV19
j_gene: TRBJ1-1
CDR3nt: TGTGCCAGTAGTCCAACTCGGACAGGGAGAAACACTGAAGCTTTCTTT
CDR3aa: CASSPTRTGRNTEAFF

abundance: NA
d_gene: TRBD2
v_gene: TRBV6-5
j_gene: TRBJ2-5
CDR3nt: TGTGCCAGCAGTTATGCGAGACTAGCGGGAGAGACCCAGTACTTC
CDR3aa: CASSYARLAGETQYF

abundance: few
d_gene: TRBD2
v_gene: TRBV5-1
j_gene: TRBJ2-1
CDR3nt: TGCGCCAGCAGCTTCGGAATCCAGCGGGATCCCTACAATGAGCAGTTCTTC
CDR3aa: CASSFGIQRDPYNEQFF

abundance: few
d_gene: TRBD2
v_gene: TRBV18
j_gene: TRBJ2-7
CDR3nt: TGTGCCAGCTCACCGAGGACTAGCGATTACGAGCAGTACTTC
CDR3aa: CASSPRTSDYEQYF

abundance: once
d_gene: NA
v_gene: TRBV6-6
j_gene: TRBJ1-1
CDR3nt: TGTGCCAGCAGTCCGATAGAGCCCACTGAAGCTTTCTTT
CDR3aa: CASSPIEPTEAFF

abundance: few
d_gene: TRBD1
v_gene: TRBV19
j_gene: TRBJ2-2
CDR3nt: TGTGCCAGTAGTATAACAGGGGGCGCAGGGACCGGGGAGCTGTTTTTT
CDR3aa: CASSITGGAGTGELFF

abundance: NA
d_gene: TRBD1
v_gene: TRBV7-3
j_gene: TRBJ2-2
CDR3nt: TGTGCCAGCAGTCGGACAGGGGGCCCCGGGGAGCTGTTTTTT
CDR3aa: CASSRTGGPGELFF

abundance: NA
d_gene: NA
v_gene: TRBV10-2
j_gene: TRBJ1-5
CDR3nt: TGCGCCAGCAGCACAGGGCAGGCTCAGCCCCAGCATTTT
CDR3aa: CASSTGQAQPQHF

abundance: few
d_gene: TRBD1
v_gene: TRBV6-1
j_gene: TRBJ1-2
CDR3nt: TGTGCCAGCAGTGAAGCGCTTTTCGGGACAGACTATGGCTACACCTTC
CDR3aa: CASSEALFGTDYGYTF

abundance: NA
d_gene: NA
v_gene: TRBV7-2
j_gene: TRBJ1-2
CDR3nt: TGTGCCAGCAGCTCGGCGGGCAGGGGAATAGCTAACTATGGCTACACCTTC
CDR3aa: CASSSAGRGIANYGYTF

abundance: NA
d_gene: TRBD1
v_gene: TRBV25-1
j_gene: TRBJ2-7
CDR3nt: TGTGCCAGCCTCGGGACAGGGAAGCTCGAGCAGTACTTC
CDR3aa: CASLGTGKLEQYF

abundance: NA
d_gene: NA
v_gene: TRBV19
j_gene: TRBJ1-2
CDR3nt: TGTGCCAGTAGTGCCCTGAACGAGGGCCTAGGGGGCTACACCTTC
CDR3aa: CASSALNEGLGGYTF

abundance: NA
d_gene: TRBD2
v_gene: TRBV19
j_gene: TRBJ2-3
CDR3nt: TGTGCCAGTACGGCGAACGGGAGGGGGGGTACAGATACGCAGTATTTT
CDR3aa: CASTANGRGGTDTQYF

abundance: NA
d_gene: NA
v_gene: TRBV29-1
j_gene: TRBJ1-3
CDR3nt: TGCAGCGTTGTATCGAGGTCTGGAAACACCATATATTTT
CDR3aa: CSVVSRSGNTIYF

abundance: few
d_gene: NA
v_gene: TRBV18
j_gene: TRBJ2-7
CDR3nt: TGTGCCAGCTCACCACGGAGGGGAGAGCAGTACTTC
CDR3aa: CASSPRRGEQYF

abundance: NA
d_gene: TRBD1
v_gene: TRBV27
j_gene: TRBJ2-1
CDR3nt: TGTGCCAGCAGTTTTAAGGGACAGGCCTACAATGAGCAGTTCTTC
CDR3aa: CASSFKGQAYNEQFF

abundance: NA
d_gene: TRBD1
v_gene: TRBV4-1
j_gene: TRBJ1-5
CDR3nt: TGCGCCAGCAGCCAAGATAGTCAGGGGGCCCAGCCCCAGCATTTT
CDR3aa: CASSQDSQGAQPQHF

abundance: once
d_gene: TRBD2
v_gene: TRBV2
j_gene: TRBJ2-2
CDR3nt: TGTGCCAGCCTACGAGGAGCGGGGGGGTTTGACACCGGGGAGCTGTTTTTT
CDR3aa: CASLRGAGGFDTGELFF

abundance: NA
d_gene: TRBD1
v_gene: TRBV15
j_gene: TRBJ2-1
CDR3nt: TGTGCCACCAGCAGGAACAGGGGGGATGAGCAGTTCTTC
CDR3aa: CATSRNRGDEQFF

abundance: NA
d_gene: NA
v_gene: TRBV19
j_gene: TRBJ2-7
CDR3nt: TGTGCCAGTAGTATAGATCGGGGGGCCGGCTACGAGCAGTACTTC
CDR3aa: CASSIDRGAGYEQYF